What follows describes a single T cell receptor (beta chain). Its antigen remains unidentified. Qualities for individual bases were not recorded, and no much larger clone is one base off. The collaborating institutions used their own protocols to collect whole blood in K2EDTA tubes. For TCRbeta analysis, collaborator samples were shipped as frozen whole blood, as isolated PBMCs, or as DNA extracted from either sample type. The immunoSEQ Assay, a bias-controlled multiplex PCR, was used to amplify TCRbeta CDR3 regions from genomic DNA. In the original analysis: The number of nucleated cells in each sample was estimated from the amplification of reference gene primers within the assay. To quantify the absolute abundance of each unique TCRbeta CDR3 rearrangement, sequence reads were collapsed and filtered. Productive Simpson clonality was computed per sample as the square root of Simpson's diversity index over productive rearrangements. Here the immuneACCESS table is served through TCRdb, limited to in-frame sequences with V and J called. Missing clones are a known gap in these copies; in checked studies unresolved V genes cover under half, and the rest lacks a known reason. The D gene and trimming were derived from the DNA, and the V and J assignments and clone size from that table. In this sample the table shows some 50,000 clones, around 87% of which occur a single time. Less than 9% of the sample is taken by the ten largest.

Relative to germline, V is 0 bases shorter and J is 6 bases shorter, with 9 bases between their ends. The germline V gene provides CDR1 SGHRS and CDR2 YFSETQ. The CDR3 spans 14 residues, from the cysteine through the phenylalanine. CDR3 DNA only is kept here, 42 bases in frame from base 1. The data derive from a study of blood T cell repertoires in COVID-19 (dated by TCRdb to 2020 to 2022). About the study as a whole: The collaborator samples originated in the United States, Italy and Spain and spanned the acute and convalescent phases of COVID-19. The prospective study material was composed of cDNA or gDNA derived from T cells, B-cell-depleted T cells, or PBMCs. The dataset comprised deeply sampled blood TCRbeta repertoires from subjects exposed to, actively infected with, or recovered from COVID-19. A freely available public database, intended as a resource for researchers studying the immune response to SARS-CoV-2, is where the repertoires were released. Samples came from the ongoing ImmuneRACE study (first 160 participants) plus 1,254 subjects from 6 global collaborators. The sample metadata nearly always contained a de-identified subject ID, COVID-19 status, age in years and sex. HLA class I and class II types, where available, came from metadata supplied by the sample provider rather than from assay-based typing.

Summary of the overall study and its limitations: The amount of clinical and demographic metadata varied by source and participant and was provided uncurated.

This receptor was obtained from a middle-aged man with active COVID-19. Recombination connected TRBV5-1 to TRBJ2-2; the D segment could be TRBD2, given 6 matching bases. Sequencing input: peripheral blood. The sequenced DNA: TGCGCCAGCAGCTTGGCGGGGGTAGCCGGGGAGCTGTTTTTT. Its protein is CASSLAGVAGELFF.